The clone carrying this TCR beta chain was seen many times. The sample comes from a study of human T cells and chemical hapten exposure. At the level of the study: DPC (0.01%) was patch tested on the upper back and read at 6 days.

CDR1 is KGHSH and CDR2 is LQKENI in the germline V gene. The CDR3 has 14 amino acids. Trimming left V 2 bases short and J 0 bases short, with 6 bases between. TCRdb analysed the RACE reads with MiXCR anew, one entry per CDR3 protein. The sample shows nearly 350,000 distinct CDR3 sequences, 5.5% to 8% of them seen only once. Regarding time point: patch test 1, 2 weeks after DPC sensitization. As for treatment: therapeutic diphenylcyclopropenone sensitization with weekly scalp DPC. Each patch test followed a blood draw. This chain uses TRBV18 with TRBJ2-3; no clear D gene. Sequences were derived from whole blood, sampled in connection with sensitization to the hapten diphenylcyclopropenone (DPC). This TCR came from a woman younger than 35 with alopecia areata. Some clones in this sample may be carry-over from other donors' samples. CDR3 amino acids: CASSPTSSTDTQYF. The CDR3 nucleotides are TGTGCCAGCTCACCAACGAGCAGCACAGATACGCAGTATTTT. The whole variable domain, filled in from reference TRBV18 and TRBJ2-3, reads NAGVMQNPRHLVRRRGQEARLRCSPMKGHSHVYWYRQLPEEGLKFMVYLQKENIIDESGMPKERFSAEFPKEGPSILRIQQVVRGDSAAYFCASSPTSSTDTQYFGPGTRLTVL.